The 19 T cell receptor beta chains reported below all come from one sample, sequenced in a study of human T cells and chemical hapten exposure. Time point here: patch test 1, 2 weeks after DPC sensitization. Treatment given: therapeutic diphenylcyclopropenone sensitization with weekly scalp DPC. TCRdb itself ran the RACE reads through MiXCR, one entry per CDR3 protein. This sample has around 380,000 distinct CDR3 sequences, with about 4.4% found just once. Material: whole blood, obtained in connection with sensitization to the hapten diphenylcyclopropenone (DPC). These receptors were obtained from a woman aged 50 to 65 with alopecia areata. Some clones in this sample may be carry-over from other donors' samples.

The chain links TRBV9 to TRBJ1-2; TRBD1 matches 7 bases. Per the germline V gene, CDR1 is SGDLS and CDR2 is YYNGEE. Unmatched junction bases numbered 1, after V lost 0 bases and J lost 2 bases. This CDR3 is 14 amino acids long. CDR3 in DNA: TGTGCCAGCAGCGTAGGACAGGGAAACTATGGCTACACCTTC. It yields the protein CASSVGQGNYGYTF.

This clonotype was seen at least ten times. The chain uses TRBV9 and TRBJ2-7; a possible D gene is TRBD1 (6 bases). The CDR3 is made up of 14 amino acids. Trimming took 4 bases from V and 2 from J, leaving 13 bases between them. Germline V gives CDR1 SGDLS, CDR2 YYNGEE. CDR3 in DNA: TGTGCCAGCAGCTCGTCAGGGGTGCCCTACGAGCAGTACTTC. It is translated as CASSSSGVPYEQYF. Looking up the rest from reference TRBV9 and TRBJ2-7 gives the full variable domain: DSGVTQTPKHLITATGQRVTLRCSPRSGDLSVYWYQQSLDQGLQFLIQYYNGEERAKGNILERFSAQQFPDLHSELNLSSLELGDSALYFCASSSSGVPYEQYFGPGTRLTVT.

This clonotype was detected ten times or more. V gene TRBV25-1 combines with J gene TRBJ2-1, with 9 positions matching TRBD2. V shed 4 bases, J shed 6 bases, and the junction held 16 bases outside the gene matches. Per germline, CDR1 MGHDK and CDR2 SYGVNS. The length of the CDR3 is 18 residues. CDR3 loop: CASSGSSLAGYHRNEQFF. CDR3 sequence (DNA): TGTGCCAGCAGTGGCAGTAGTCTAGCGGGATACCATCGCAATGAGCAGTTCTTC.

This clonotype was picked up a small number of times. The chain couples TRBV19 to TRBJ1-2; the D is unclear. Looked up from germline, CDR1 is LNHDA and CDR2 is SQIVND (reference sequence). The V gene lost 8 bases and the J gene lost 0 bases, with 13 bases spanning the gap. This CDR3 has 14 residues. In DNA form, the CDR3 reads TGTGCCAGTTCTACGGGGAGTTCTAACTATGGCTACACCTTC. It yields the protein CASSTGSSNYGYTF.

V is TRBV28 and J is TRBJ2-7; D remains ambiguous. The CDR3 is 13 residues long. Germline loops: CDR1 MDHEN, CDR2 SYDVKM. Trimming stripped 7 bases from V and 7 bases from J, with 17 bases between. The CDR3 here is CASTSEYQLEQYF. In DNA form, the CDR3 reads TGTGCCAGCACCTCAGAGTACCAGCTGGAGCAGTACTTC.

In its sample, this clonotype was seen a few times. This chain connects TRBV20-1 to TRBJ2-5; weak D call: TRBD1 (5 bases). The CDR3 loop spans 14 amino acids. V was shortened by 1 base and J by 5 bases, with 14 bases between the two germline ends. Germline V gene data show CDR1 as DFQATT and CDR2 as SNEGSKA (reference sequence). The CDR3 region has the DNA TGCAGTGCTAGAGTCGCAGGGATCGAGGAGACCCAGTACTTC. Protein product: CSARVAGIEETQYF.

This clonotype occurred a few times. The chain couples TRBV6-5 to TRBJ2-7; D might be TRBD1 (5 bases). V lost 8 bases to trimming and J lost 6 bases, with 11 bases between them. The germline gives CDR1 MNHEY, CDR2 SVGAGI. CDR3 size: 11 residues. The CDR3 spells CASGAGGEQYF. DNA for the CDR3: TGTGCCAGCGGGGCCGGCGGCGAGCAGTACTTC.

In this sample, this clonotype turned up many times. This chain connects TRBV9 to TRBJ1-4; TRBD1 matches at 8 bases. With 4 bases clipped from V and 12 bases from J, the junction kept 14 bases outside the gene matches. Germline CDR1 is SGDLS and CDR2 is YYNGEE. The CDR3 has 15 amino acids. The CDR3 sequence: CASSITGTGARELFF. The DNA of the CDR3 is TGTGCCAGCAGCATCACCGGGACAGGTGCGAGGGAACTGTTTTTT.

This clonotype appeared a few times. This rearrangement joins TRBV7-2 to TRBJ2-3; D unresolved. Trimming pared 2 bases from V and 3 bases from J, leaving 12 bases between. This CDR3 contains 15 residues. The germline V gene encodes CDR1 SGHTA and CDR2 FQGNSA. The CDR3 here is CASSLNSVGTDTQYF. CDR3 in DNA: TGTGCCAGCAGCTTAAATAGTGTGGGAACAGATACGCAGTATTTT.

The sample holds many counts of this clonotype. The chain recombines TRBV6-2 or TRBV6-3 with TRBJ2-1, with D possibly TRBD2 on 6 matching bases. V was shortened by 2 bases and J by 5 bases, with 10 bases between the two germline ends. Per the germline V gene, CDR1 is MNHEY and CDR2 is SVGEGT. The CDR3 is made up of 14 amino acids. In DNA form, the CDR3 reads TGTGCCAGCAGTTACCAGGGAGGTGACAATGAGCAGTTCTTC. This sequence encodes CASSYQGGDNEQFF.

This clonotype was seen ten or more times. V is TRBV28 and J is TRBJ1-2; the D gene is possibly TRBD1 (5 bases). CDR1 and CDR2 (germline): MDHEN, SYDVKM. The CDR3 has 14 residues. Trimming shortened V by 3 bases and J by 5 bases, and 13 bases separated the two germline ends. This chain's CDR3 is CASSFPNGGYGYTF. CDR3 nucleotides: TGTGCCAGCAGTTTCCCCAATGGGGGGTATGGCTACACCTTC.

The chain joins TRBV11-2 to TRBJ2-1; no clear D gene. Germline V CDR1 and CDR2: SGHAT, FQNNGV. With 4 bases removed from V and 7 bases from J, the gap between germline ends came to 11 bases. This CDR3 has 13 residues. The CDR3 sequence: CASSSLTRNEQFF. CDR3 DNA sequence: TGTGCCAGCAGCTCATTAACCAGGAATGAGCAGTTCTTC.

The rearrangement uses TRBV20-1 and TRBJ2-7; D not resolved. This CDR3 spans 11 amino acids. V was shortened by 5 bases and J by 6 bases, with 11 bases between the two germline ends. Germline CDR1 reads DFQATT; CDR2 reads SNEGSKA (reference sequence). CDR3 coding DNA: TGCAGTGCTGGCGAGACCGCCGAGCAGTACTTC. Translating it yields CSAGETAEQYF.

This clonotype was seen many times. The chain uses TRBV5-1 and TRBJ1-1; D perhaps matches TRBD1 (5 bases). The V gene's germline CDR1 is SGHRS and CDR2 YFSETQ. Trimming took off 4 bases at V and 0 bases at J, with 10 bases between the two ends. CDR3 size: 14 residues. The CDR3 protein is CASSGDGMNTEAFF. The CDR3, as DNA: TGCGCCAGCAGCGGGGACGGAATGAACACTGAAGCTTTCTTT.

The genes are TRBV5-5 and TRBJ1-1; possibly TRBD1 for D (5 bases). The CDR3 runs to 13 residues. Looked up from germline, CDR1 is SGHKS and CDR2 is YYEKEE (reference sequence). Trimming cost V 4 bases and J 11 bases, with 18 bases left between them. CDR3 region: CASSPGGYREAFF. The CDR3 nucleotides are TGTGCCAGCAGCCCGGGGGGGTATAGGGAGGCTTTCTTT.

The chain joins TRBV6-2 or TRBV6-3 to TRBJ2-1; D might be TRBD1 (6 bases). Trimming took 4 bases from V and 6 from J, leaving 13 bases between them. Germline V gene sequence: CDR1 MNHEY, CDR2 SVGEGT. The CDR3 has 14 amino acids. As DNA, the CDR3 is TGTGCCAGCAGTTCGTGGACAGAATTCAATGAGCAGTTCTTC. As protein: CASSSWTEFNEQFF.

This clonotype came up a few times. CDR3 sequence: CSASPPQGGQETQYF. In nucleotides, the CDR3 is TGCAGTGCTAGCCCTCCCCAAGGCGGTCAAGAGACCCAGTACTTC. This chain connects TRBV20-1 to TRBJ2-5; D remains unclear. This CDR3 comprises 15 residues. The V end lost 3 bases, the J end lost 2 bases, and 16 bases lay between the germline ends. Germline assignment: CDR1 DFQATT and CDR2 SNEGSKA (reference sequence).

This clonotype was seen only a few times. The J gene is TRBJ2-4, the V gene TRBV10-3; 8 bases are shared with TRBD2. The V gene end was trimmed by 0 bases and the J gene end by 1 base; junction bases not matched to a gene: 8. Germline assignment: CDR1 ENHRY and CDR2 SYGVKD. The CDR3 is made up of 18 amino acids. CDR3 DNA sequence: TGTGCCATCAGTGAGTCTAAAGAGGCTAGCGGGGCCAAAAACATTCAGTACTTC. It codes for CAISESKEASGAKNIQYF.

This clonotype has a count of ten or more. This chain links TRBV7-7 with TRBJ1-5, with D maybe TRBD1 (6 bases). Trimming left V 10 bases short and J 5 bases short, with 24 bases between. In germline, CDR1 is SSHAT, CDR2 FNYEAQ (reference sequence). The CDR3 runs 16 residues. In DNA, the CDR3 is TGTGCCACCCCACTCCAGGGTGACAGGATGTATCAGCCCCAGCATTTT. Amino acid sequence: CATPLQGDRMYQPQHF.